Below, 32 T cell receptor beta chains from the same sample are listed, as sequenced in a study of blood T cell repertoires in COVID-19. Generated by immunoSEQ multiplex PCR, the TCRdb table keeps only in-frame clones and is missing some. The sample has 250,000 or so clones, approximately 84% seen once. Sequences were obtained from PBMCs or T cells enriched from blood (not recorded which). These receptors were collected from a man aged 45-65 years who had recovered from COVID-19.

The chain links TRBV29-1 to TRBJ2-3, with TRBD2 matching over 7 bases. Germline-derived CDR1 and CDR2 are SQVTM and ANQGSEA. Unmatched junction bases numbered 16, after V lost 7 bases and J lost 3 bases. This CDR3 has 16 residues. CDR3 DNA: TGCAGCGCTGACCGGCGCTCTAGCGGCTGGACAGATACGCAGTATTTT. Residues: CSADRRSSGWTDTQYF.

This CDR3 reads CASSEWQSNQPQHF. The CDR3 DNA follows: TGTGCCAGCAGTGAGTGGCAGTCCAATCAGCCCCAGCATTTT. The J gene is TRBJ1-5, the V gene TRBV6-1; D not resolved. V shed 3 bases and J shed 3 bases, with 9 bases lying between them. The CDR3 length is 14 residues. Germline V gene sequence: CDR1 MNHNS, CDR2 SASEGT.

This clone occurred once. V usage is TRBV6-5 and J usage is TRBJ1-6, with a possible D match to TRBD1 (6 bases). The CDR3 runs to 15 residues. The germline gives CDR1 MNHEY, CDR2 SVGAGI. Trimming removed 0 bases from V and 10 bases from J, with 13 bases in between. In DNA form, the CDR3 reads TGTGCCAGCAGTTACTCCGGACAGTCTTCGTCACCCCTCCACTTT. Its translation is CASSYSGQSSSPLHF.

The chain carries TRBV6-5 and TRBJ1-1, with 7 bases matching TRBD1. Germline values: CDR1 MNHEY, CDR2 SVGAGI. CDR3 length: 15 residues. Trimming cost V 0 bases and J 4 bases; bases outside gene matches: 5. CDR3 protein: CASSYSTGSGTEAFF. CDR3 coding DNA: TGTGCCAGCAGTTACTCGACAGGGTCGGGCACTGAAGCTTTCTTT.

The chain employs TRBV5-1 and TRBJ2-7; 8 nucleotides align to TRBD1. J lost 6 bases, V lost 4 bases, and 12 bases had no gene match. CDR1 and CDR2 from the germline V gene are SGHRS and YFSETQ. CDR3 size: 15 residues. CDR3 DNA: TGCGCCAGCAGCCCCTTAACAGGGGGAAGGAGCGAGCAGTACTTC. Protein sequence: CASSPLTGGRSEQYF.

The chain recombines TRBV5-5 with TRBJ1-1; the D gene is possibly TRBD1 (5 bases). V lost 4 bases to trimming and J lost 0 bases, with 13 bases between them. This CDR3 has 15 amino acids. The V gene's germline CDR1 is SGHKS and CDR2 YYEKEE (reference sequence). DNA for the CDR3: TGTGCCAGCAGCGGGGCAGGAAGTTTGAACACTGAAGCTTTCTTT. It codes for CASSGAGSLNTEAFF.

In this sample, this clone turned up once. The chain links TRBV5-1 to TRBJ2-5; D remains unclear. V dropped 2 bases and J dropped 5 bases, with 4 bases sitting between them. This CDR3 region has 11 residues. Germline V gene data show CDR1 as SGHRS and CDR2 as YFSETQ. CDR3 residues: CASSFRETQYF. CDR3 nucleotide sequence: TGCGCCAGCAGCTTTCGGGAGACCCAGTACTTC.

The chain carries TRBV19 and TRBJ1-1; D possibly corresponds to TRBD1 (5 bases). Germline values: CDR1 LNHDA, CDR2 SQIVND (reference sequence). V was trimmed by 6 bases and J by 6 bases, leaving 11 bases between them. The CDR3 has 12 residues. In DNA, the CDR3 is TGTGCCAGTAGCCTCAGGGTTTCTGAAGCTTTCTTT. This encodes CASSLRVSEAFF.

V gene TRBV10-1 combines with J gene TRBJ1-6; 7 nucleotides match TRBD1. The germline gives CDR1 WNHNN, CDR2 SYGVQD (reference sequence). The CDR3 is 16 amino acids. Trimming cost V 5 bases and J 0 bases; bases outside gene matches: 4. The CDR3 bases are TGCGCCAGCAGTTCGACAGGGCTCTCCTATAATTCACCCCTCCACTTT. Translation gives CASSSTGLSYNSPLHF.

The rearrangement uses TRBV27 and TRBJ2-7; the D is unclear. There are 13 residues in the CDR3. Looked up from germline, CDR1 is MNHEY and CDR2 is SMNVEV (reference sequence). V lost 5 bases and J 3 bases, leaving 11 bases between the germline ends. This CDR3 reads CASSLDSNYEQYF. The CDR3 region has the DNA TGTGCCAGCAGTCTAGACTCTAACTACGAGCAGTACTTC.

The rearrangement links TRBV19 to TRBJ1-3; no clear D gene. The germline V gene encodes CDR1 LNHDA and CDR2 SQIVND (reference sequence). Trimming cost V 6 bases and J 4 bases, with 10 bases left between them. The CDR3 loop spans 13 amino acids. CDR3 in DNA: TGTGCCAGTAGACCAGCGTCAGGAAACACCATATATTTT. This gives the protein CASRPASGNTIYF.

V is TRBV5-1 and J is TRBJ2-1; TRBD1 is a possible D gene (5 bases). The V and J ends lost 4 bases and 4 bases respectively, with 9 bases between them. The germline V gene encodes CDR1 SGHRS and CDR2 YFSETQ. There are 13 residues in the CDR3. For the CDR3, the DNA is TGCGCCAGCAGCCCCGACAGATACAATGAGCAGTTCTTC. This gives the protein CASSPDRYNEQFF. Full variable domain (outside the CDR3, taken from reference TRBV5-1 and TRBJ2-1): KAGVTQTPRYLIKTRGQQVTLSCSPISGHRSVSWYQQTPGQGLQFLFEYFSETQRNKGNFPGRFSGRQFSNSRSEMNVSTLELGDSALYLCASSPDRYNEQFFGPGTRLTVL.

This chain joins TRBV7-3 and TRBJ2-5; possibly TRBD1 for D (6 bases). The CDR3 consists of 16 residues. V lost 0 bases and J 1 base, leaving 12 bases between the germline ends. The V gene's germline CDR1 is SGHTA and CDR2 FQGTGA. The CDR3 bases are TGTGCCAGCAGCTTAACCGGCAGGGGAAGCCAAGAGACCCAGTACTTC. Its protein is CASSLTGRGSQETQYF. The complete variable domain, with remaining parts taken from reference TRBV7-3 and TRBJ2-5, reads GAGVSQTPSNKVTEKGKYVELRCDPISGHTALYWYRQSLGQGPEFLIYFQGTGAADDSGLPNDRFFAVRPEGSVSTLKIQRTERGDSAVYLCASSLTGRGSQETQYFGPGTRLLVL.

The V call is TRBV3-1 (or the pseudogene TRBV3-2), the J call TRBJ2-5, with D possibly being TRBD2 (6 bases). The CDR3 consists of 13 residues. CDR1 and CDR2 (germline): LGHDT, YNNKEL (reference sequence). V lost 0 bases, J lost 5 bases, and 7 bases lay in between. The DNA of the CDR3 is TGTGCCAGCAGCCAAGATCGGGGGGAGACCCAGTACTTC. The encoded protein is CASSQDRGETQYF.

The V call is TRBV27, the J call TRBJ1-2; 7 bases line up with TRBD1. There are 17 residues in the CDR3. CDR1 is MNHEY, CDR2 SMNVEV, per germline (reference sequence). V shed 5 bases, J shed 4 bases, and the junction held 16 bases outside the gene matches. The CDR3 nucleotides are TGTGCCAGCAGTCCTTCCTTTGACAGGGTAGGAGGCTATGGCTACACCTTC. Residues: CASSPSFDRVGGYGYTF.

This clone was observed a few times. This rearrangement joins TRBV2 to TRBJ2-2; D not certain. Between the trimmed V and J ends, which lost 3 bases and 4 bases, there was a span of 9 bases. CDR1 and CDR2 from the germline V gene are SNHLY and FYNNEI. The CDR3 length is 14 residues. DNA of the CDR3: TGTGCCAGCAGTGAGTCGGGTAGCACCGGGGAGCTGTTTTTT. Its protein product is CASSESGSTGELFF.

The CDR3 loop reads CASSRQTGLDTEAFF. CDR3 DNA: TGCGCCAGCAGCCGACAGACAGGGCTCGACACTGAAGCTTTCTTT. The chain combines TRBV5-1 with TRBJ1-1; 7 bases map to TRBD1. In germline, CDR1 is SGHRS, CDR2 YFSETQ. The V gene end was trimmed by 4 bases and the J gene end by 3 bases; junction bases not matched to a gene: 9. The CDR3 contains 15 residues.

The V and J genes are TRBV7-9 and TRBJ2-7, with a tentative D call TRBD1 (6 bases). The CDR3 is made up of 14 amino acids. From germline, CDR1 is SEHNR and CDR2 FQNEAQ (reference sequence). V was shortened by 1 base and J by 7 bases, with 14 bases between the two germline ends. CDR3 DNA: TGTGCCAGCAGCTTAGGTACAGGGTCAGGGGAGCAGTACTTC. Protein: CASSLGTGSGEQYF.

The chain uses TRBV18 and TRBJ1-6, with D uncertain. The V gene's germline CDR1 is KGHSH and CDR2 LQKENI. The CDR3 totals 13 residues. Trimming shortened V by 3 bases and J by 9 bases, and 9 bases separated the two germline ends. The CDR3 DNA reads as TGTGCCAGCTCACCCGGGGAAGGTTCACCCCTCCACTTT. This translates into CASSPGEGSPLHF. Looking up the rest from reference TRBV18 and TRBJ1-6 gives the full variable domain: NAGVMQNPRHLVRRRGQEARLRCSPMKGHSHVYWYRQLPEEGLKFMVYLQKENIIDESGMPKERFSAEFPKEGPSILRIQQVVRGDSAAYFCASSPGEGSPLHFGNGTRLTVT.

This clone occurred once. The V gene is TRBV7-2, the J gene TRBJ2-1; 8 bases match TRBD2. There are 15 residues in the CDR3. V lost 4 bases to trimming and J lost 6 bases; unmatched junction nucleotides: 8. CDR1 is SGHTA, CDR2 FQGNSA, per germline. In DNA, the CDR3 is TGTGCCAGCAGCTCCGCGGGACTAGAATTCAATGAGCAGTTCTTC. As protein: CASSSAGLEFNEQFF.

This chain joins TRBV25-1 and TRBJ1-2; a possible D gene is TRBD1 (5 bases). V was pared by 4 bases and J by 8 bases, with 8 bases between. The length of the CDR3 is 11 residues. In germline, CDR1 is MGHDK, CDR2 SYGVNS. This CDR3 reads CASSAGLGYTF. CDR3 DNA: TGTGCCAGCAGTGCAGGGTTAGGCTACACCTTC.

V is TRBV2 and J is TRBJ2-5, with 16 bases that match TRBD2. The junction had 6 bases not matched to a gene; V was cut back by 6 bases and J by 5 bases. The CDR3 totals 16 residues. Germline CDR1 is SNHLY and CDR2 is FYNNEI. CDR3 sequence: CASRGLAGGPRETQYF. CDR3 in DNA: TGTGCCAGCAGGGGACTAGCGGGAGGGCCGAGGGAGACCCAGTACTTC.

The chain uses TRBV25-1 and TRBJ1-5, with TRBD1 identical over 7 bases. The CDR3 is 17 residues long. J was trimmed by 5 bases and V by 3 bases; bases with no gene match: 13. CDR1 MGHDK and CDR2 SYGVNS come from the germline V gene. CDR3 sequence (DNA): TGTGCCAGCAGTGAGAACAGGGGTGGGTTAATCGATCAGCCCCAGCATTTT. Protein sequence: CASSENRGGLIDQPQHF.

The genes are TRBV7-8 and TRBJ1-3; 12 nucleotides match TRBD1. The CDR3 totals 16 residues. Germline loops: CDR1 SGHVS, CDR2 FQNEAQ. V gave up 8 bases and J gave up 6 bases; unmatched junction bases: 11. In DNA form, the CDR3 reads TGTGCCAGCCGAGCCGGGACAGGGGGCTTGAAAAACACCATATATTTT. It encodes CASRAGTGGLKNTIYF.

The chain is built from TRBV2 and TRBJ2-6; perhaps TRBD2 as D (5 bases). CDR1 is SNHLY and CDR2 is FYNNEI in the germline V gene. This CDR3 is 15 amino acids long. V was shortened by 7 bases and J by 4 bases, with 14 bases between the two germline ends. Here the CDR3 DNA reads TGTGCCAGCACGGGGATCGCCGGGGGGGCCAACGTCCTGACTTTC. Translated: CASTGIAGGANVLTF.

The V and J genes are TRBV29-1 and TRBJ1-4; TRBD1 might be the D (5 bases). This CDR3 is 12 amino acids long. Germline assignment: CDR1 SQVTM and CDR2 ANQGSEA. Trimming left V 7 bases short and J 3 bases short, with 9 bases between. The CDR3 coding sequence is TGCAGCGCGTCGGGGGCTAATGAAAAACTGTTTTTT. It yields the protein CSASGANEKLFF.

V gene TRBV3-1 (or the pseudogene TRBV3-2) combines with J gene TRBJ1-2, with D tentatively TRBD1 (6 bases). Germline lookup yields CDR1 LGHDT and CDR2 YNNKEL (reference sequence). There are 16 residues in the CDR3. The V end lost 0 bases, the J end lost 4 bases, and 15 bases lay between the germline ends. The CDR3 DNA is TGTGCCAGCAGCCAAGATAGGGGGTCCAGTCCCTATGGCTACACCTTC. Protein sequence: CASSQDRGSSPYGYTF.

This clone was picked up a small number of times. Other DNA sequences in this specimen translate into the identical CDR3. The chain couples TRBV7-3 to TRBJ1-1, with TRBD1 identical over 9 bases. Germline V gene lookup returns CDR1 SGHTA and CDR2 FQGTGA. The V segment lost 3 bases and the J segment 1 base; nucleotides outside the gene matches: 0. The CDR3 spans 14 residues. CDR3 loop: CASSLTGGNTEAFF. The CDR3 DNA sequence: TGTGCCAGCAGCTTGACAGGGGGGAACACTGAAGCTTTCTTT.

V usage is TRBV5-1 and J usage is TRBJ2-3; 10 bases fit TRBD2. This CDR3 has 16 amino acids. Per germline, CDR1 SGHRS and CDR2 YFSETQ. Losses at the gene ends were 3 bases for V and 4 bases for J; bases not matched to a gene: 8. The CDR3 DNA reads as TGCGCCAGCAGCTCTGGTCGAGCGGGAGGGTCAGATACGCAGTATTTT. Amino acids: CASSSGRAGGSDTQYF.

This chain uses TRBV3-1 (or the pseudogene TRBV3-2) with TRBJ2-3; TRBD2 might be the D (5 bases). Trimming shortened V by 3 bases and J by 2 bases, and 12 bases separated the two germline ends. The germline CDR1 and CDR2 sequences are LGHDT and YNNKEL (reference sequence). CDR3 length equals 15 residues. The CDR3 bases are TGTGCCAGCAGCCAGAATCCCGGGAACACAGATACGCAGTATTTT. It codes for CASSQNPGNTDTQYF.

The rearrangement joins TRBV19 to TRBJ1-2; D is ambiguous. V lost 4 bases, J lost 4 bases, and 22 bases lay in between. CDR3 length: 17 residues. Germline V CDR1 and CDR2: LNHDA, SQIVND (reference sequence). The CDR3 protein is CASSTPGSRTYTYGYTF. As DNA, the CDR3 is TGTGCCAGTAGTACCCCGGGCTCTCGGACTTACACCTATGGCTACACCTTC. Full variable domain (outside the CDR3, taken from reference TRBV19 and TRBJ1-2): DGGITQSPKYLFRKEGQNVTLSCEQNLNHDAMYWYRQDPGQGLRLIYYSQIVNDFQKGDIAEGYSVSREKKESFPLTVTSAQKNPTAFYLCASSTPGSRTYTYGYTFGSGTRLTVV.

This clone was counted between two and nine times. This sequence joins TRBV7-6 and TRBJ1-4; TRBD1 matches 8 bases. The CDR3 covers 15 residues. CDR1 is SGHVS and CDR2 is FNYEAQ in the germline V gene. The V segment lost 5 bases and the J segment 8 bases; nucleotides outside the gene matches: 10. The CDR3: CASSQVTGANEKLFF. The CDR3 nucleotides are TGTGCCAGCAGCCAAGTGACAGGGGCAAACGAAAAACTGTTTTTT.